This T cell receptor (beta chain) was sequenced during a study of beta chain features in type 1 diabetes. This clone appeared many times. The authors took one heparinised blood draw, averaging about 120 mL, from each donor. This CDR3 is built from 15 residues. Germline assignment: CDR1 SGHNT and CDR2 YYREEE (reference sequence). V was trimmed by 4 bases and J by 0 bases, leaving 11 bases between them. Expressed TCRB transcripts were sequenced, since all the RNA that had been isolated was reverse transcribed. TCRdb's table, derived via immunoSEQ multiplex PCR, lists solely in-frame clones and lacks some. Of over 150,000 clones listed, around 8% are singletons.

The sample consisted of central memory CD4+ T cells from blood. This sequence originates from a young man in good health. The rearrangement links TRBV5-4 to TRBJ2-1; perhaps TRBD1 as D (5 bases). CDR3 nucleotide sequence: TGTGCCAGCAGCGTGAGACAGAGCTCCTACAATGAGCAGTTCTTC. The encoded protein is CASSVRQSSYNEQFF. The entire variable domain, with the rest obtained from reference TRBV5-4 and TRBJ2-1, is as follows: ETGVTQSPTHLIKTRGQQVTLRCSSQSGHNTVSWYQQALGQGPQFIFQYYREEENGRGNFPPRFSGLQFPNYSSELNVNALELDDSALYLCASSVRQSSYNEQFFGPGTRLTVL.